This passage covers 29 T cell receptor beta chains from one sample sequenced in a study of post-analysis software for immune sequencing data. Prepared TCR beta cDNA libraries contained unique molecular identifiers. In TCRdb, the PCR reads were re-called with MiXCR into one record per CDR3 protein. This sample has roughly 150,000 distinct CDR3 sequences, with about 36% found just once. This material consisted of blood, taken after autologous hematopoietic stem cell transplantation. The receptors derive from a girl aged 5 to 17 with multiple sclerosis.

This chain links TRBV7-9 with TRBJ1-2; D may be TRBD1 (5 bases). Trimming took 1 base from V and 3 from J, leaving 9 bases between them. The CDR3 runs 14 residues. Germline V gene sequence: CDR1 SEHNR, CDR2 FQNEAQ (reference sequence). CDR3 in amino acids: CASSLGEGHYGYTF. The CDR3 DNA reads TGTGCCAGCAGCTTAGGAGAGGGGCACTATGGCTACACCTTC.

This clonotype was counted only a few times. This CDR3 is CASSYSIGLDYGYTF. Written as DNA, the CDR3 is TGTGCCAGCAGTTACTCGATAGGGTTGGACTATGGCTACACCTTC. The chain uses TRBV6-5 and TRBJ1-2; D gene unclear. The germline V and J ends were trimmed by 0 bases and 3 bases, with 11 bases remaining between them. This CDR3 region has 15 residues. Germline-derived CDR1 and CDR2 are MNHEY and SVGAGI.

This chain's CDR3 is CSASNRPGLAGWEQFF. The CDR3 DNA sequence: TGCAGTGCTAGTAACAGACCGGGACTAGCGGGATGGGAGCAGTTCTTC. This chain uses TRBV20-1 with TRBJ2-1, with 13 bases matching TRBD2. Germline values: CDR1 DFQATT, CDR2 SNEGSKA (reference sequence). The length of the CDR3 is 16 residues. J was trimmed by 10 bases and V by 3 bases; bases with no gene match: 12.

The gene calls are TRBV6-1 and TRBJ1-5; D call uncertain. Per the germline V gene, CDR1 is MNHNS and CDR2 is SASEGT. Between the trimmed V and J ends, which lost 3 bases and 7 bases, there was a span of 13 bases. The CDR3 runs 14 residues. Here the CDR3 DNA reads TGTGCCAGCAGTGACGGGCAACCCCCCCAGCCCCAGCATTTT. As protein: CASSDGQPPQPQHF.

The V call is TRBV7-2, the J call TRBJ1-5, with 10 bases lining up with TRBD1. The length of the CDR3 is 14 residues. Germline V gene sequence: CDR1 SGHTA, CDR2 FQGNSA. V gave up 5 bases and J gave up 6 bases; unmatched junction bases: 4. The DNA of the CDR3 is TGTGCCAGCAGCCGGACAGGGGGACTTCAGCCCCAGCATTTT. Translating it yields CASSRTGGLQPQHF.

About this clonotype: The junction differs from germline at one of its ends, possibly a read error. This chain connects TRBV12-3 or TRBV12-4 to TRBJ2-1; 11 bases align to TRBD2. There are 13 residues in the CDR3. The CDR3 DNA reads as TGTGCCAGCAGTTTCGCCCTGACTAGCGGGAACATCTTC. Translating gives CASSFALTSGNIF.

This clonotype was detected a few times. The chain links TRBV5-1 to TRBJ2-3; D not certain. This CDR3 contains 15 residues. Germline V CDR1 and CDR2: SGHRS, YFSETQ. Trimming cost V 0 bases and J 2 bases, with 10 bases left between them. The CDR3, as DNA: TGCGCCAGCAGCTTGGGATACACAAACACAGATACGCAGTATTTT. Protein sequence: CASSLGYTNTDTQYF.

The rearrangement joins TRBV10-3 to TRBJ1-1, with 7 positions matching TRBD1. The CDR3 loop spans 13 amino acids. Per germline, CDR1 ENHRY and CDR2 SYGVKD. V lost 7 bases to trimming and J lost 6 bases; unmatched junction nucleotides: 8. Written as DNA, the CDR3 is TGTGCCATCATAAGGGACAGTTACTCTGAAGCTTTCTTT. Amino acids: CAIIRDSYSEAFF.

Many counts were recorded for this clonotype. This chain connects TRBV4-3 to TRBJ2-1; TRBD2 agrees at 8 bases. The CDR3 contains 16 residues. Trimming took 2 bases from V and 1 from J; bases not matched to a gene: 4. From germline, CDR1 is LGHNA and CDR2 YSLEER. As DNA, the CDR3 is TGCGCCAGCAGCCAACAAGGGACTAGATCCTACAATGAGCAGTTCTTC. Encoded protein: CASSQQGTRSYNEQFF.

This clonotype has more than one count but fewer than ten. The chain recombines TRBV20-1 with TRBJ2-7, with D possibly TRBD2 on 5 matching bases. CDR3 length equals 17 residues. V was clipped by 0 bases and J by 0 bases, with 18 bases between them. Germline V gene data show CDR1 as DFQATT and CDR2 as SNEGSKA (reference sequence). The CDR3 DNA is TGCAGTGCTAGAGACGAAAGCGGTAGGGTACCCTCCTACGAGCAGTACTTC. Its translation is CSARDESGRVPSYEQYF.

About this clonotype itself: This clone may be a read error of a much larger clone one base away. The gene calls are TRBV7-2 and TRBJ2-4; D is ambiguous. The germline V gene encodes CDR1 SGHTA and CDR2 FQGNSA. The CDR3 runs 15 residues. In nucleotides, the CDR3 is TGTGCCAGCAGTCCTCCCGTCGGCAGCTCAAACATTCAGGACTTC. This gives the protein CASSPPVGSSNIQDF.

J is TRBJ2-7 and V is TRBV7-9; no reliable D call. The CDR3 contains 14 residues. V lost 1 base and J 2 bases, leaving 9 bases between the germline ends. Germline V lookup: CDR1 SEHNR, CDR2 FQNEAQ (reference sequence). The CDR3 region has the DNA TGTGCCAGCAGCTTAGTTGTCGCACCCTACGAGCAGTACTTC. This codes for CASSLVVAPYEQYF.

This clonotype appeared a few times. The chain uses TRBV7-3 and TRBJ2-1, with D tentatively TRBD2 (7 bases). With 4 bases removed from V and 2 bases from J, the gap between germline ends came to 12 bases. The V gene's germline CDR1 is SGHTA and CDR2 FQGTGA. The length of the CDR3 is 15 residues. In DNA form, the CDR3 reads TGTGCCAGCAGCTGGGGGGGGCTTGCCTACAATGAGCAGTTCTTC. As protein: CASSWGGLAYNEQFF.

This chain joins TRBV14 and TRBJ2-5, with a weak D call TRBD2 (8 bases). The CDR3 consists of 16 residues. The germline V gene has CDR1 SGHDN and CDR2 FVKESK. The V end was cut by 1 base, the J end by 11 bases, with 23 bases between. In DNA form, the CDR3 reads TGTGCCAGCAGCCAAGTAGCGGGACAGATACGCAATGAGCAGTACTTC. Protein product: CASSQVAGQIRNEQYF.

This clonotype was seen more than once but under ten times. The rearrangement links TRBV7-8 to TRBJ2-1; D unresolved. The germline V and J ends were trimmed by 1 base and 15 bases, with 13 bases remaining between them. Germline V gives CDR1 SGHVS, CDR2 FQNEAQ. The CDR3 has 12 residues. The CDR3 here is CASSLDRGVRFF. The CDR3 nucleotides are TGTGCCAGCAGCTTAGACAGAGGAGTAAGGTTCTTC.

The V and J genes are TRBV15 and TRBJ2-3, with 8 bases that match TRBD2. Germline V gene lookup returns CDR1 LNHNV and CDR2 YYDKDF (reference sequence). This CDR3 comprises 18 residues. V was pared by 2 bases and J by 6 bases, with 16 bases of the junction left unmatched. CDR3: CATSRPTLAGGAPDTQYF. Written as DNA, the CDR3 is TGTGCCACCAGCAGACCCACCCTGGCGGGAGGAGCCCCGGATACGCAGTATTTT.

The V call is TRBV9, the J call TRBJ2-7; 11 bases are a match to TRBD2. The CDR3 consists of 17 residues. Trimming at V came to 0 bases and at J to 1 base, leaving 6 bases not matched to a gene. Germline loops: CDR1 SGDLS, CDR2 YYNGEE. CDR3 region: CASSVGGLAGDSYEQYF. The DNA of the CDR3 is TGTGCCAGCAGCGTAGGTGGACTAGCGGGTGATTCCTACGAGCAGTACTTC.

Remarks on this clonotype: Sequence at one end of the junction differs from germline and may be a read error. The chain is built from TRBV10-3 and TRBJ1-6, with TRBD1 identical over 11 bases. The CDR3 covers 15 residues. Germline CDR1 reads ENHRY; CDR2 reads SYGVKD. The CDR3, as DNA: TGTGCCATCAGTTCCGGGACAGGGGGAGAATCACCCCCCCACTTT. Translated, it gives CAISSGTGGESPPHF.

This chain links TRBV7-2 with TRBJ1-2; 8 bases line up with TRBD1. The CDR3 is 15 residues long. J was trimmed by 5 bases and V by 1 base; bases with no gene match: 6. In germline, CDR1 is SGHTA, CDR2 FQGNSA. CDR3 nucleotides: TGTGCCAGCAGCTTAGATGGGGGACAGGCTTATGGCTACACCTTC. Protein sequence: CASSLDGGQAYGYTF.

This rearrangement joins TRBV5-1 to TRBJ1-1; TRBD1 agrees at 7 bases. V trimming: 4 bases; J trimming: 1 base; junction bases outside the gene matches: 7. This CDR3 is built from 15 residues. Per the germline V gene, CDR1 is SGHRS and CDR2 is YFSETQ. The CDR3 sequence: CASSTRQGRNTEAFF. The CDR3 nucleotides read TGCGCCAGCAGCACCCGACAGGGTAGGAACACTGAAGCTTTCTTT.

The chain combines TRBV29-1 with TRBJ2-1, with D perhaps matching TRBD1 or TRBD2 (6 bases each). CDR1 is SQVTM, CDR2 ANQGSEA, per germline. The CDR3 has 15 amino acids. Trimming pared 6 bases from V and 8 bases from J, leaving 23 bases between. The CDR3 sequence is CSVPRRTPGGHEQFF. In DNA, the CDR3 is TGCAGCGTCCCCCGGAGGACTCCCGGGGGCCATGAGCAGTTCTTC.

Many counts were recorded for this clonotype. The rearrangement joins TRBV5-1 to TRBJ1-2; D may be TRBD1 (5 bases). This CDR3 is built from 13 residues. Germline V gene sequence: CDR1 SGHRS, CDR2 YFSETQ. V was shortened by 1 base and J by 13 bases, with 17 bases between the two germline ends. The chain's CDR3 is CASSLTGTAGRTF. In DNA form, the CDR3 reads TGCGCCAGCAGCTTGACCGGGACGGCCGGCCGCACCTTC.

This clonotype has just a few counts. The chain links TRBV6-5 to TRBJ1-5; the match to TRBD1 covers 8 bases. The CDR3 is 14 amino acids. Germline values: CDR1 MNHEY, CDR2 SVGAGI. The trim removed 4 bases at V and 5 bases at J, leaving 4 bases unmatched. CDR3 coding DNA: TGTGCCAGCAGTTCCACAGGGGGAGATCAGCCCCAGCATTTT. Translated: CASSSTGGDQPQHF.

A few counts support this clonotype. The chain links TRBV6-5 to TRBJ2-1; D possibly corresponds to TRBD1 (5 bases). Germline V gene sequence: CDR1 MNHEY, CDR2 SVGAGI. Trimming removed 7 bases at V and 1 base at J, with 11 bases between. The CDR3 spans 14 residues. This chain's CDR3 is CASKIQGSYNEQFF. The CDR3 coding sequence is TGTGCCAGCAAGATCCAGGGTTCCTACAATGAGCAGTTCTTC.

V is TRBV20-1 and J is TRBJ2-5; D remains unclear. Germline lookup yields CDR1 DFQATT and CDR2 SNEGSKA (reference sequence). The CDR3 has 13 amino acids. V lost 0 bases, J lost 3 bases, and 8 bases lay in between. For the CDR3, the DNA is TGCAGTGCTAGAGATCCCCCAAAAGAGACCCAGTACTTC. Translating gives CSARDPPKETQYF.

The rearrangement joins TRBV4-3 to TRBJ2-1, with TRBD2 as a possible D gene (5 bases). The CDR3 sequence is 16 residues long. Trimming cost V 0 bases and J 6 bases, with 15 bases left between them. Looked up from germline, CDR1 is LGHNA and CDR2 is YSLEER. The CDR3 is CASSQDWSSRGNEQFF. In DNA, the CDR3 is TGCGCCAGCAGCCAAGATTGGTCCTCCCGGGGCAATGAGCAGTTCTTC.

This clonotype was counted a few times. The chain recombines TRBV4-2 with TRBJ2-1; 9 nucleotides agree with TRBD2. After removal of 1 base from V and 5 bases from J, the junction contained 12 bases not matched to a gene. There are 18 residues in the CDR3. Looked up from germline, CDR1 is LGHNA and CDR2 is YNFKEQ. CDR3 amino acids: CASSQAWAGGRGDNEQFF. CDR3 nucleotide sequence: TGTGCCAGCAGCCAAGCCTGGGCCGGCGGGAGGGGGGACAATGAGCAGTTCTTC.

A few counts support this clonotype. This chain uses TRBV15 with TRBJ2-5, with TRBD2 identical over 9 bases. The CDR3 is 15 residues long. The V gene end was trimmed by 1 base and the J gene end by 2 bases; junction bases not matched to a gene: 2. Germline-derived CDR1 and CDR2 are LNHNV and YYDKDF (reference sequence). The CDR3 region is CATSRATSGQETQYF. CDR3 in DNA: TGTGCCACCAGCAGAGCGACTAGCGGACAAGAGACCCAGTACTTC.

The chain recombines TRBV7-8 with TRBJ1-2; TRBD1 agrees at 7 bases. CDR3 length: 15 amino acids. J lost 2 bases, V lost 5 bases, and 8 bases had no gene match. Germline V lookup: CDR1 SGHVS, CDR2 FQNEAQ. The CDR3 reads CASSPRTGRNYGYTF. CDR3 nucleotide sequence: TGTGCCAGCAGCCCGCGGACAGGACGAAACTATGGCTACACCTTC.